This T cell receptor beta chain was profiled in a study of molecular identifiers for immune sequencing clone quantification. Overall study results and limits: Highly expanded clone sizes could be underestimated by identical TCR molecules that share a barcode.

This clonotype was counted many times. No antigen is known for it. Germline values: CDR1 DFQATT, CDR2 SNEGSKA (reference sequence). Unmatched junction bases numbered 5, after V lost 5 bases and J lost 3 bases. The CDR3 sequence is 13 residues long. TCRdb analysed the PCR reads with MiXCR anew, one entry per CDR3 protein. The table lists hundreds of thousands of distinct CDR3 sequences, around 20% of them singletons. The clonotype comes from a human donor in good health. Some libraries in this study had Jurkat cell RNA spiked in. The sequenced material came from naive CD8+ T cells from blood, with Jurkat cell RNA spiked in. Regarding subset: FACS-sorted CD8+CD4-CCR7+CD45RA+ naive T cells. This sequence joins TRBV20-1 and TRBJ2-5; TRBD2 agrees at 8 bases. CDR3 loop: CSALAGREETQYF. The DNA of the CDR3 is TGCAGTGCTCTAGCGGGCCGGGAAGAGACCCAGTACTTC.